The next 23 T cell receptor beta chains were all read from a single sample in a study of liver allograft versus peripheral blood T cells. Study details: The study compared liver allograft T cell receptor repertoires against peripheral blood repertoires of liver transplant recipients.

TCRdb independently ran MiXCR on the reads; one entry per CDR3 protein. The sample comprises approximately 9,000 distinct CDR3 sequences, approximately 15% of which are singletons, and just under 3% rests with the top ten. Source of these receptors: a human patient who had a liver transplant. Some T cells may have come from the graft donor.

Relative to its sample, this clonotype is medium-sized. The V gene is TRBV14, the J gene TRBJ1-6; 7 nucleotides match TRBD1. Germline loops: CDR1 SGHDN, CDR2 FVKESK. The length of the CDR3 is 20 residues. The V gene end was trimmed by 1 base and the J gene end by 7 bases; junction bases not matched to a gene: 19. CDR3 residues: CASSQAVGQKSTVRNSPLHF. The CDR3 bases are TGTGCCAGCAGCCAAGCGGTGGGACAGAAATCGACGGTGCGAAATTCACCCCTCCACTTT.

This clonotype was seen ten or more times. The chain employs TRBV30 and TRBJ1-5; D not resolved. The germline V gene has CDR1 GTSNPN and CDR2 SVGIG (reference sequence). The CDR3 consists of 14 residues. The ends were cut back, 2 bases at V and 3 bases at J, with 11 bases in the middle. CDR3 amino acids: CAWSPDGVNQPQHF. In DNA, the CDR3 is TGTGCCTGGAGTCCCGATGGGGTCAATCAGCCCCAGCATTTT.

This clonotype rates as medium-sized (0.01 to 0.1%). This chain links TRBV6-1 with TRBJ1-2; no firm D call. The CDR3 runs to 11 residues. CDR1 and CDR2 from the germline V gene are MNHNS and SASEGT. Trimming shortened V by 2 bases and J by 8 bases, and 6 bases separated the two germline ends. The CDR3 nucleotides are TGTGCCAGCAGTGAATTGAGGGGCTACACCTTC. Protein sequence: CASSELRGYTF.

In the case of this clonotype: Possible read error: a much larger clone is one base away. The V gene is TRBV15, the J gene TRBJ1-2, with 7 bases identical to TRBD2. The J call may be wrong; the DNA end is better matched by TRBJ2-1. Looked up from germline, CDR1 is LNHNV and CDR2 is YYDKDF (reference sequence). The CDR3 extends over 17 amino acids. The DNA for the CDR3 is TGTGCCACCAGCAGAGGAAAGGGCTCCAGCGGGGTGTACGAGCAGTTCTTC. It encodes CATSRGKGSSGVYEQFF.

This clonotype showed up just once. The gene calls are TRBV2 and TRBJ2-7; 10 nucleotides align to TRBD1. After removal of 5 bases from V and 5 bases from J, the junction contained 12 bases not matched to a gene. This CDR3 comprises 16 residues. The germline CDR1 and CDR2 sequences are SNHLY and FYNNEI. For the CDR3, the DNA is TGTGCCAGCAGTTTTCTTCCGGGACAGGGGCACCACGAGCAGTACTTC. It encodes CASSFLPGQGHHEQYF.

This clonotype was observed a handful of times. This chain's CDR3 is CSARGFRDSLGQDGYTF. CDR3 sequence (DNA): TGCAGTGCTAGAGGTTTCCGGGACAGTCTTGGTCAGGATGGCTACACCTTC. V and J are TRBV20-1 and TRBJ1-2, with 7 bases matching TRBD1. The CDR3 totals 17 residues. Germline loops: CDR1 DFQATT, CDR2 SNEGSKA (reference sequence). Trimming took 1 base from V and 6 from J; bases not matched to a gene: 17.

This clonotype is termed medium-sized. The rearrangement joins TRBV7-2 to TRBJ1-2; no reliable D call. Germline assignment: CDR1 SGHTA and CDR2 FQGNSA. There are 15 residues in the CDR3. V lost 5 bases and J lost 7, with 20 bases in between. In DNA form, the CDR3 reads TGTGCCAGCAGCAGAGAGTCATCGTTTGAGAGTGGCTACACCTTC. Translated: CASSRESSFESGYTF.

This clonotype ranks as medium-sized (0.01 to 0.1%). DNA for the CDR3: TGTGCCAGCACCCTTGGCGGGGACGGGACCGGGGAGCTGTTTTTT. This translates into CASTLGGDGTGELFF. The rearrangement joins TRBV6-5 to TRBJ2-2, with D possibly TRBD2 on 6 matching bases. The CDR3 length is 15 residues. Trimming shortened V by 7 bases and J by 5 bases, and 17 bases separated the two germline ends. CDR1 and CDR2 (germline): MNHEY, SVGAGI.

This chain connects TRBV6-5 to TRBJ2-1; D gene unclear. Trimming left V 6 bases short and J 6 bases short, with 6 bases between. The germline V gene encodes CDR1 MNHEY and CDR2 SVGAGI. The CDR3 runs 11 residues. As DNA, the CDR3 is TGTGCCAGCAGCCTCCTCAATGAGCAGTTCTTC. Encoded protein: CASSLLNEQFF.

V gene TRBV20-1 combines with J gene TRBJ1-2; 8 nucleotides agree with TRBD1. V lost 5 bases, J lost 8 bases, and 13 bases stayed unmatched. The CDR3 sequence is 14 residues long. Germline assignment: CDR1 DFQATT and CDR2 SNEGSKA (reference sequence). This CDR3 reads CSAGPRTGTGGYTF. The DNA of the CDR3 is TGCAGTGCTGGACCACGGACAGGGACGGGGGGCTACACCTTC.

In this sample, this clonotype is medium-sized (0.01 to 0.1%). J is TRBJ2-1 and V is TRBV19; D is unclear. The V end was cut by 3 bases, the J end by 4 bases, with 7 bases between. Germline CDR1 reads LNHDA; CDR2 reads SQIVND (reference sequence). The length of the CDR3 is 13 residues. The CDR3 spells CASSILDYNEQFF. CDR3 nucleotide sequence: TGTGCCAGTAGTATTCTAGATTACAATGAGCAGTTCTTC.

This clonotype was counted only a few times. DNA for the CDR3: TGTGCCAGCAGCGGGAGCGGGTTCGTACACAATGAGCAGTTCTTC. Protein: CASSGSGFVHNEQFF. V is TRBV7-2 and J is TRBJ2-1; possibly TRBD2 for D (6 bases). This CDR3 comprises 15 residues. The germline CDR1 and CDR2 sequences are SGHTA and FQGNSA. Trimming took 5 bases from V and 5 from J, leaving 16 bases between them.

This chain uses TRBV12-3 or TRBV12-4 with TRBJ2-1, with 11 positions matching TRBD2. The CDR3 is 15 residues long. The J segment lost 4 bases and the V segment lost 6 bases, leaving 5 bases of the junction unmatched. CDR3 DNA: TGTGCCAGCAGCCCGGGACTAGCGGCGTACAATGAGCAGTTCTTC. Its protein is CASSPGLAAYNEQFF.

V gene TRBV20-1 combines with J gene TRBJ2-3; TRBD2 aligns across 10 bases. Germline values: CDR1 DFQATT, CDR2 SNEGSKA (reference sequence). The junction had 12 bases not matched to a gene; V was cut back by 3 bases and J by 9 bases. The CDR3 runs to 15 residues. The CDR3 spells CSASKASGSLDTQYF. The CDR3 DNA is TGCAGTGCTAGTAAGGCTAGCGGGAGTCTCGACACGCAGTATTTT.

Within the sample, this clonotype is medium-sized. The CDR3 region is CASSPSGVEGEQYF. The CDR3 coding sequence is TGTGCCAGCTCACCCTCGGGAGTCGAAGGCGAGCAGTACTTC. The V call is TRBV18, the J call TRBJ2-7; perhaps TRBD2 as D (6 bases). The germline V and J ends were trimmed by 3 bases and 6 bases, with 15 bases remaining between them. This CDR3 comprises 14 residues. Germline lookup yields CDR1 KGHSH and CDR2 LQKENI.

This clonotype showed up just a few times. This chain connects TRBV20-1 to TRBJ1-2; D might be TRBD1 (6 bases). Trimming took off 5 bases at V and 5 bases at J, with 12 bases between the two ends. CDR1 and CDR2 from the germline V gene are DFQATT and SNEGSKA (reference sequence). The CDR3 covers 12 residues. The CDR3 spells CSAFTGRYGYTF. Here the CDR3 DNA reads TGCAGTGCTTTTACAGGGAGGTATGGCTACACCTTC.

This clonotype appeared many times. V and J are TRBV30 and TRBJ1-5; D is unresolved. Germline CDR1 GTSNPN, CDR2 SVGIG (reference sequence). The CDR3 is made up of 14 amino acids. Trimming took 2 bases from V and 6 from J, leaving 14 bases between them. Here the CDR3 reads CAWSPSGWGQPQHF. The CDR3 nucleotides read TGTGCCTGGAGTCCATCGGGATGGGGTCAGCCCCAGCATTTT.

This clonotype is medium-sized in the sample. The chain links TRBV29-1 to TRBJ2-2; 13 bases align to TRBD2. The CDR3 is made up of 20 amino acids. Germline V gene data show CDR1 as SQVTM and CDR2 as ANQGSEA. V lost 2 bases to trimming and J lost 6 bases; unmatched junction nucleotides: 18. The CDR3, as DNA: TGCAGCGTTGAACTAACGGGGGGGACTAGCGGGAACTGGCTGGCCGGGGAGCTGTTTTTT. Its translation is CSVELTGGTSGNWLAGELFF.

This clonotype occurred a few times. The rearrangement joins TRBV7-3 to TRBJ2-7; 7 bases are a match to TRBD2. Germline assignment: CDR1 SGHTA and CDR2 FQGTGA. The CDR3 runs 15 residues. Unmatched junction bases numbered 9, after V lost 4 bases and J lost 3 bases. The CDR3 is CASSSVGGGNYEQYF. CDR3 nucleotide sequence: TGTGCCAGCAGCTCAGTTGGGGGGGGAAACTACGAGCAGTACTTC.

In regard to this clonotype: A much larger clone lies a single base off, so this may be a read error. V gene TRBV5-6 combines with J gene TRBJ1-2; possibly TRBD1 for D (5 bases). Germline V gene data show CDR1 as SGHDT and CDR2 as YYEEEE. This CDR3 is 13 amino acids long. CDR3 DNA sequence: TGTGACAGCAGCGCCGGGACCGCCTATGGCTACACCTTC. Translation gives CDSSAGTAYGYTF.

The chain carries TRBV20-1 and TRBJ1-1, with D tentatively TRBD1 (5 bases). The CDR3 runs 14 residues. CDR1 DFQATT and CDR2 SNEGSKA come from the germline V gene (reference sequence). V dropped 6 bases and J dropped 4 bases, with 18 bases sitting between them. The DNA of the CDR3 is TGCAGTGCCCCAAGTCCCAGGGCCTCCACTGAAGCTTTCTTT. This codes for CSAPSPRASTEAFF.

This clonotype has a count of ten or more. V and J are TRBV5-6 and TRBJ1-5; 8 bases agree with TRBD1. The CDR3 spans 16 residues. The V and J ends lost 1 base and 2 bases, in that order; junction bases with no gene match: 5. Germline CDR1 and CDR2: SGHDT and YYEEEE. In DNA form, the CDR3 reads TGTGCCAGCAGCTTGTTCCCGGGACAGGGCAATCAGCCCCAGCATTTT. Protein: CASSLFPGQGNQPQHF.

This clonotype was counted many times. J is TRBJ1-5 and V is TRBV30; possible D gene TRBD1, 5 bases. CDR3 size: 17 residues. Per germline, CDR1 GTSNPN and CDR2 SVGIG (reference sequence). The V end lost 2 bases, the J end lost 0 bases, and 17 bases lay between the germline ends. CDR3 loop: CAWSNPARGYSNQPQHF. CDR3 coding DNA: TGTGCCTGGAGTAATCCTGCGAGGGGTTATAGCAATCAGCCCCAGCATTTT.